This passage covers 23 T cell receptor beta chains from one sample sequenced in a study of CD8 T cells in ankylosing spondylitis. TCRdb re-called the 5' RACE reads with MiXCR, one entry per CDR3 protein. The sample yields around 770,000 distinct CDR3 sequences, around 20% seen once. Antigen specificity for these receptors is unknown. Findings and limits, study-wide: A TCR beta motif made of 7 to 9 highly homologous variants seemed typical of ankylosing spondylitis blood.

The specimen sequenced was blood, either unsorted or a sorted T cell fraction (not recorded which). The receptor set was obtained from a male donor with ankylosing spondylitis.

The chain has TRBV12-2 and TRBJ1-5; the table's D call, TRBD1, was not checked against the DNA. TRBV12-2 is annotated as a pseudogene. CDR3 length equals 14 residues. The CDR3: CASRLTGPDQPQHF. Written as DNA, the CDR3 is TGTGCAAGTCGCTTAACAGGGCCGGATCAGCCCCAGCATTTT.

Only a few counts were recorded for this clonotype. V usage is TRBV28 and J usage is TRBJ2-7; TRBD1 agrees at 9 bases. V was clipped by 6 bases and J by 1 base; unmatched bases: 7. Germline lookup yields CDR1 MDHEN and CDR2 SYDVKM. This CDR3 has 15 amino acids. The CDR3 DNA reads TGTGCCAGCAGCCGCCGGGACAGGGCGTCCTACGAGCAGTACTTC. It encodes CASSRRDRASYEQYF.

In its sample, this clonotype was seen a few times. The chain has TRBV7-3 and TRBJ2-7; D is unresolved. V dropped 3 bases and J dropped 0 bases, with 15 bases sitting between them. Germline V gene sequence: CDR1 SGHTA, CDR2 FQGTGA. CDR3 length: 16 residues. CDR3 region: CASSFTRTAISYEQYF. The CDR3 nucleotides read TGTGCCAGCAGCTTCACCCGGACCGCGATCTCCTACGAGCAGTACTTC.

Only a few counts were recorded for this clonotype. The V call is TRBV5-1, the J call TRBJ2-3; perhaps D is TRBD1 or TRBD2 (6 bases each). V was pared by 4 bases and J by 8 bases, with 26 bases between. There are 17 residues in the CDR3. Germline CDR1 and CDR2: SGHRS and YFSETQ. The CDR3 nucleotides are TGCGCCAGCAGCACCGGACAGTCTCTCACTTTGGGGGGTACGCAGTATTTT. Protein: CASSTGQSLTLGGTQYF.

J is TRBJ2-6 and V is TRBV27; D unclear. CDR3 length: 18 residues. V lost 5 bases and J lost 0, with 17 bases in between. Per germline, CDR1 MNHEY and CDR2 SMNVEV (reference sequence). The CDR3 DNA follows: TGTGCCAGCAGTACCGAACAGAGAACCCACTCTGGGGCCAACGTCCTGACTTTC. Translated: CASSTEQRTHSGANVLTF.

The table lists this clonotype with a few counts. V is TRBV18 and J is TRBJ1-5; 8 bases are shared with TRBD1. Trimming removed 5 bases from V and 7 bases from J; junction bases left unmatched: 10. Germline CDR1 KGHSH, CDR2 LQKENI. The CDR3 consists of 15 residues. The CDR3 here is CASSYYGQGSQPQHF. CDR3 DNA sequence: TGTGCCAGCTCATACTACGGACAGGGTAGCCAGCCCCAGCATTTT.

CDR3 sequence reads: CASTLGLGTRDTQYF. The CDR3 nucleotides are TGTGCCAGCACACTCGGGCTGGGTACAAGGGATACGCAGTATTTT. The chain has TRBV28 and TRBJ2-3, with D uncertain. V was trimmed by 7 bases and J by 6 bases, leaving 20 bases between them. The CDR3 sequence is 15 residues long. Per the germline V gene, CDR1 is MDHEN and CDR2 is SYDVKM.

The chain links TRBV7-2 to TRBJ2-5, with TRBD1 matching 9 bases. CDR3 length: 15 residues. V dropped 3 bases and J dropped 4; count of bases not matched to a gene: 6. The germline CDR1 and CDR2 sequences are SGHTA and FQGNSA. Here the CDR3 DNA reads TGTGCCAGCAGCTTCCCGGACAGGGGAGCAGAGACCCAGTACTTC. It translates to CASSFPDRGAETQYF. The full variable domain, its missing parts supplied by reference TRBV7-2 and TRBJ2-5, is GAGVSQSPSNKVTEKGKDVELRCDPISGHTALYWYRQSLGQGLEFLIYFQGNSAPDKSGLPSDRFSAERTGGSVSTLTIQRTQQEDSAVYLCASSFPDRGAETQYFGPGTRLLVL.

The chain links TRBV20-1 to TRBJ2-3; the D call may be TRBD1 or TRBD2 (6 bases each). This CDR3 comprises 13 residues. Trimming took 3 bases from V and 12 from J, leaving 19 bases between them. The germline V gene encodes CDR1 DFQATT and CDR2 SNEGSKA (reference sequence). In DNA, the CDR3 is TGCAGTGCTAGTGATGTGGGGGGCAACAGACAGTATTTT. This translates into CSASDVGGNRQYF.

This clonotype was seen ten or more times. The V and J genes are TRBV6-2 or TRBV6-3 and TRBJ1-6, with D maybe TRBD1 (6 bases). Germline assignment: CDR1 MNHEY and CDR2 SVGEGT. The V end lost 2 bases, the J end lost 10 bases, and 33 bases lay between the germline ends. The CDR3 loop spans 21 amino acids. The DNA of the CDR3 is TGTGCCAGCAGTTACAGCTCCGTTGGCCAGGGGCATAGGTTGGGTTGGTCACCCCTCCACTTT. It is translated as CASSYSSVGQGHRLGWSPLHF.

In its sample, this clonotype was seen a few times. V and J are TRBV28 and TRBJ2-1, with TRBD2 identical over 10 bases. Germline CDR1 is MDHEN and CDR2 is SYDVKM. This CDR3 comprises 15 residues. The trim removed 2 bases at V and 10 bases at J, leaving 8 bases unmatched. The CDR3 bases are TGTGCCAGCAGTTTAAGCGGGAGGGCCTGGGGGGAGCAGTTCTTC. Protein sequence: CASSLSGRAWGEQFF.

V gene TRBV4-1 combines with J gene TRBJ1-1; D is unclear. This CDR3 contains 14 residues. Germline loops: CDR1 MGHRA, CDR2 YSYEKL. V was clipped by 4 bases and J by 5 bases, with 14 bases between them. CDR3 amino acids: CASSPRGRWTEAFF. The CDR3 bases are TGCGCCAGCAGCCCGCGGGGTCGGTGGACTGAAGCTTTCTTT.

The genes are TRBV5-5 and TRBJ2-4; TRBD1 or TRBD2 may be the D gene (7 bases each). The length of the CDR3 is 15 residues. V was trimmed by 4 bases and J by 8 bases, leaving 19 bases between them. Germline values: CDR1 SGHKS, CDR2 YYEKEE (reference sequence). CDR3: CASSPVGGGEYIQYF. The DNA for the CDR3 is TGTGCCAGCAGCCCCGTGGGAGGGGGCGAATACATTCAGTACTTC.

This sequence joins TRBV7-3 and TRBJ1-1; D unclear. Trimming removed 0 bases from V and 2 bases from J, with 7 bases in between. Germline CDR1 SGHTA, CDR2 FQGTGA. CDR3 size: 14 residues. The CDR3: CASSLTPENTEAFF. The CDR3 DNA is TGTGCCAGCAGCTTAACTCCCGAAAACACTGAAGCTTTCTTT.

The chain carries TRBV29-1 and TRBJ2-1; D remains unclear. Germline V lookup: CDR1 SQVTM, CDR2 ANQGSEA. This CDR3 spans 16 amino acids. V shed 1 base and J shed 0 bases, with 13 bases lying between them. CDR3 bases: TGCAGCGTTGAAGGCGAAGATCTTAGCTCCTACAATGAGCAGTTCTTC. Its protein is CSVEGEDLSSYNEQFF.

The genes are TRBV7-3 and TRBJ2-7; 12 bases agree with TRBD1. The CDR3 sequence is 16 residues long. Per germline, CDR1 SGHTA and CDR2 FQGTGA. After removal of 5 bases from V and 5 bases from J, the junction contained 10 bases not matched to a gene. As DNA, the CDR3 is TGTGCCAGCAGCCCTCAATCGGGACAGGGGGCGAACGAGCAGTACTTC. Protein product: CASSPQSGQGANEQYF.

CDR3 residues: CASSHPQSYYEQYF. The CDR3 DNA follows: TGTGCCAGCAGCCACCCACAGAGTTACTACGAGCAGTACTTC. The genes are TRBV7-2 and TRBJ2-7; D not certain. The V and J ends lost 5 bases and 3 bases respectively, with 14 bases between them. The CDR3 spans 14 residues. CDR1 is SGHTA, CDR2 FQGNSA, per germline.

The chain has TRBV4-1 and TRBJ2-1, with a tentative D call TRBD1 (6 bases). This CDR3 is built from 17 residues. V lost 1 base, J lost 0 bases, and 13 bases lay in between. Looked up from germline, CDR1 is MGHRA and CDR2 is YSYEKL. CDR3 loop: CASSQGNGQRSYNEQFF. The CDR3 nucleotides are TGCGCCAGCAGCCAAGGAAACGGACAGCGCTCCTACAATGAGCAGTTCTTC.

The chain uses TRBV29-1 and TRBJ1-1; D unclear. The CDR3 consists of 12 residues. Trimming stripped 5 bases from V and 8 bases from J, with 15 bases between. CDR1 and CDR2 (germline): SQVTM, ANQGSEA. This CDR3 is CSVQTLQPEAFF. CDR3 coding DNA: TGCAGCGTTCAGACATTACAGCCCGAAGCTTTCTTT.

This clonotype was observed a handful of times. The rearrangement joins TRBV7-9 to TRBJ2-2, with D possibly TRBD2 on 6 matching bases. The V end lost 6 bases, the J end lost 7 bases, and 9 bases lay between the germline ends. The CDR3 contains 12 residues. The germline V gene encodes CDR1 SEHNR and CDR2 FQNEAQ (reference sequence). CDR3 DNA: TGTGCCAGCAGGGAGGGCGGCGGGGAGCTGTTTTTT. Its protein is CASREGGGELFF.

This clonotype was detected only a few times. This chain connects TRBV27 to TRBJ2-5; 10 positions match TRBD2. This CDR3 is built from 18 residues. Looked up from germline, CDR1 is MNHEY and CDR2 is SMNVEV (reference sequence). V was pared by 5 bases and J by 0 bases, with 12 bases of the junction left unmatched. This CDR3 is CASSLIPTSGTDQETQYF. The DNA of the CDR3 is TGTGCCAGCAGTCTTATCCCAACTAGCGGGACAGACCAAGAGACCCAGTACTTC.

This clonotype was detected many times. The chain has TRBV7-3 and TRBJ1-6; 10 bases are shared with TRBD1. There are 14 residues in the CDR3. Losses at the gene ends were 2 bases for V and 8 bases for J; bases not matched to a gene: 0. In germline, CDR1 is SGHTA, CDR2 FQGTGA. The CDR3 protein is CASSLGTGDSPLHF. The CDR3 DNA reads TGTGCCAGCAGCTTAGGGACAGGGGATTCACCCCTCCACTTT.

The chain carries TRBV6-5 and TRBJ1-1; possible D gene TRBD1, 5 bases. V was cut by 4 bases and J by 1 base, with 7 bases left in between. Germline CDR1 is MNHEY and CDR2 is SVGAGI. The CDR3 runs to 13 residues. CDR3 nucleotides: TGTGCCAGCAGTTGGGGACCGAACACTGAAGCTTTCTTT. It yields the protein CASSWGPNTEAFF.